These T cell receptor beta chains were read from a single sample in a study of cytomegalovirus exposure and HLA in healthy donors. Clones were sequenced by immunoSEQ multiplex PCR, and TCRdb holds only the in-frame ones, with some missing. The table lists about 140,000 clones, over 90% of them singletons. Sequencing was performed on PBMCs. The source is a man aged 18 to 30 in good health and CMV-seropositive. Both conserved end residues are part of each CDR3. A D gene is named only where the DNA matches it firmly. For some rows the clone size is stated as once, few or many, or as a class when expanded; others skip it.

J gene: TRBJ1-2; V gene: TRBV5-4; clone size: .; D gene: TRBD1; CDR3 DNA: TGTGCCAGCAGCCCGGGACAGGGGACGGGTGACTATGGCTACACCTTC; CDR3 protein: CASSPGQGTGDYGYTF
J gene: TRBJ1-2; V gene: TRBV4-2; clone size: once; D gene: TRBD1; CDR3 DNA: TGTGCCAGCAGCCAAGATGGGACAGGGGGAGACTATGGCTACACCTTC; CDR3 protein: CASSQDGTGGDYGYTF
J gene: TRBJ2-3; V gene: TRBV5-4; clone size: .; D gene: TRBD2; CDR3 DNA: TGTGCCAGCAGCTTGGCCAGCGGGAGAACAGATACGCAGTATTTT; CDR3 protein: CASSLASGRTDTQYF
J gene: TRBJ2-3; V gene: TRBV6-5; clone size: .; D gene: TRBD1; CDR3 DNA: TGTGCCAGCAGTGCCGGGACAGGGAGCACAGATACGCAGTATTTT; CDR3 protein: CASSAGTGSTDTQYF
J gene: TRBJ1-5; V gene: TRBV28; clone size: .; D gene: .; CDR3 DNA: TGTGCCAGCAGTTTCGGGGGGAGCAATCAGCCCCAGCATTTT; CDR3 protein: CASSFGGSNQPQHF
J gene: TRBJ1-2; V gene: TRBV28; clone size: .; D gene: .; CDR3 DNA: TGTGCCAGCAGTCTGGCAGGGCTCTATGGCTACACCTTC; CDR3 protein: CASSLAGLYGYTF
J gene: TRBJ1-5; V gene: TRBV6-5; clone size: .; D gene: .; CDR3 DNA: TGTGCCAGCAGATCCCGGGGGAGGGACAATCAGCCCCAGCATTTT; CDR3 protein: CASRSRGRDNQPQHF
J gene: TRBJ1-2; V gene: TRBV10-3; clone size: .; D gene: .; CDR3 DNA: TGTGCCACCCAGACCCCCAACAAGGCCCGGGACTATGGCTACACCTTC; CDR3 protein: CATQTPNKARDYGYTF
J gene: TRBJ2-5; V gene: TRBV29-1; clone size: .; D gene: .; CDR3 DNA: TGCAGCGTTTCGGGGGGAGGAGTCAGGGGTCAGCAAGAGACCCAGTACTTC; CDR3 protein: CSVSGGGVRGQQETQYF
J gene: TRBJ1-2; V gene: TRBV20-1; clone size: few; D gene: TRBD1; CDR3 DNA: TGCAGTGCTTGGACAGGGAGTGGCTACACCTTC; CDR3 protein: CSAWTGSGYTF
J gene: TRBJ2-2; V gene: TRBV11-3; clone size: .; D gene: .; CDR3 DNA: TGTGCCAGCAGCCTAGACAGGCGTGCCGGGGAGCTGTTTTTT; CDR3 protein: CASSLDRRAGELFF
J gene: TRBJ1-5; V gene: TRBV28; clone size: .; D gene: .; CDR3 DNA: TGTGCCAGCGGGAGGCACGATCAGCCCCAGCATTTT; CDR3 protein: CASGRHDQPQHF
J gene: TRBJ2-1; V gene: TRBV19; clone size: .; D gene: .; CDR3 DNA: TGTGCCAGTAGCACCGGAGAAATGAATGAGCAGTTCTTC; CDR3 protein: CASSTGEMNEQFF
J gene: TRBJ2-1; V gene: TRBV30; clone size: .; D gene: TRBD2; CDR3 DNA: TGTGCCTGGAGTGTACAACTAGCGGTGGGTGAGCAGTTCTTC; CDR3 protein: CAWSVQLAVGEQFF
J gene: TRBJ2-5; V gene: TRBV7-2; clone size: .; D gene: .; CDR3 DNA: TGTGCCAGCAGCCCAGGTTCACGGCGATTCGAGACCCAGTACTTC; CDR3 protein: CASSPGSRRFETQYF
J gene: TRBJ1-1; V gene: TRBV7-7; clone size: .; D gene: .; CDR3 DNA: TGTGCCAGCAGCGCCGGCGGGCTCAGGGCTTTCTTT; CDR3 protein: CASSAGGLRAFF
J gene: TRBJ2-3; V gene: TRBV9; clone size: .; D gene: .; CDR3 DNA: TGTGCCAGCAGCAAAGCTCAAAGCGTCGCGCAGTATTTT; CDR3 protein: CASSKAQSVAQYF
J gene: TRBJ2-5; V gene: TRBV18; clone size: .; D gene: TRBD1; CDR3 DNA: TGTGCCAGCTCACCACCAAGCCTAGGGACAGGGGGAAAGACCCAGTACTTC; CDR3 protein: CASSPPSLGTGGKTQYF
J gene: TRBJ2-3; V gene: TRBV5-1; clone size: .; D gene: .; CDR3 DNA: TGCGCCAGCAGCCCCCTCTTGAGGCCCACAGATACGCAGTATTTT; CDR3 protein: CASSPLLRPTDTQYF
J gene: TRBJ2-3; V gene: TRBV9; clone size: .; D gene: TRBD2; CDR3 DNA: TGTGCCAGCAGCGTAGGACCGGATGGGCTAGCGGGAGGTTTAGGCACAGATACGCAGTATTTT; CDR3 protein: CASSVGPDGLAGGLGTDTQYF
J gene: TRBJ2-3; V gene: TRBV5-4; clone size: .; D gene: .; CDR3 DNA: TGTGCCAGCAGCTTGGGGCCTGATACAGATACGCAGTATTTT; CDR3 protein: CASSLGPDTDTQYF
J gene: TRBJ2-7; V gene: TRBV5-1; clone size: .; D gene: TRBD2; CDR3 DNA: TGCGCCAGCAGCTTGCCCCTAGCGGGAGGCTCCTACGAGCAGTACTTC; CDR3 protein: CASSLPLAGGSYEQYF
J gene: TRBJ1-2; V gene: TRBV28; clone size: .; D gene: TRBD1; CDR3 DNA: TGTGCCAGCACCAAGGGACAGAAAAACTATGGCTACACCTTC; CDR3 protein: CASTKGQKNYGYTF
J gene: TRBJ1-2; V gene: TRBV6-1; clone size: .; D gene: .; CDR3 DNA: TGTGCCAGCATCTACCGGGACACCGAATTTTATGGCTACACCTTC; CDR3 protein: CASIYRDTEFYGYTF
J gene: TRBJ2-1; V gene: TRBV30; clone size: .; D gene: TRBD2; CDR3 DNA: TGTGCCTGGACCGACGGGACTAGCGGGCCGGTTTACAATGAGCAGTTCTTC; CDR3 protein: CAWTDGTSGPVYNEQFF
J gene: TRBJ2-7; V gene: TRBV4-2; clone size: .; D gene: .; CDR3 DNA: TGTGCCAGCAGCAACCGACGGGACTCGAAAACCTACGAGCAGTACTTC; CDR3 protein: CASSNRRDSKTYEQYF
J gene: TRBJ2-1; V gene: TRBV28; clone size: .; D gene: TRBD2; CDR3 DNA: TGTGCCAGCAGTTCATCGGGACTAGTTGCCTACAATGAGCAGTTCTTC; CDR3 protein: CASSSSGLVAYNEQFF
J gene: TRBJ1-5; V gene: TRBV5-4; clone size: .; D gene: .; CDR3 DNA: TGTGCCAGCAGCTTGGGGCCCCATAGCAATCAGCCCCAGCATTTT; CDR3 protein: CASSLGPHSNQPQHF
J gene: TRBJ2-2; V gene: TRBV10-3; clone size: .; D gene: TRBD1; CDR3 DNA: TGTGCCATCAGGAGGACAGGGGCGGTCACCGGGGAGCTGTTTTTT; CDR3 protein: CAIRRTGAVTGELFF
J gene: TRBJ2-1; V gene: TRBV5-4; clone size: .; D gene: .; CDR3 DNA: TGTGCCAGCAGGCCCGGGACTTCCTTCTACAATGAGCAGTTCTTC; CDR3 protein: CASRPGTSFYNEQFF
J gene: TRBJ1-2; V gene: TRBV5-1; clone size: .; D gene: TRBD1; CDR3 DNA: TGCGCCAGCAGCTTGACGACAGGGAATGGCTACACCTTC; CDR3 protein: CASSLTTGNGYTF
J gene: TRBJ1-6; V gene: TRBV11-2; clone size: once; D gene: TRBD1; CDR3 DNA: TGTGCCAGCAGCTCCGGGACAGGGCGTTCACCCCTCCACTTT; CDR3 protein: CASSSGTGRSPLHF
J gene: TRBJ1-1; V gene: TRBV19; clone size: .; D gene: TRBD1; CDR3 DNA: TGTGCCAGTAGGCCTGACAGGGACACTGAAGCTTTCTTT; CDR3 protein: CASRPDRDTEAFF
J gene: TRBJ1-2; V gene: TRBV5-1; clone size: once; D gene: .; CDR3 DNA: TGCGCCAGCAGCCACAGGAGTCACTATGGCTACACCTTC; CDR3 protein: CASSHRSHYGYTF
J gene: TRBJ1-2; V gene: TRBV6-5; clone size: .; D gene: .; CDR3 DNA: TGTGCCAGCAGTTACTGGCCTCGAGGGAACTATGGCTACACCTTC; CDR3 protein: CASSYWPRGNYGYTF
J gene: TRBJ1-5; V gene: TRBV6-5; clone size: once; D gene: TRBD1; CDR3 DNA: TGTGCCAGCAGTTACTCCGGGACAGGGCTCAATCAGCCCCAGCATTTT; CDR3 protein: CASSYSGTGLNQPQHF
J gene: TRBJ1-2; V gene: TRBV6-1; clone size: .; D gene: .; CDR3 DNA: TGTGCCAGCAGTGAATGGAAACACGGGGCTAACTATGGCTACACCTTC; CDR3 protein: CASSEWKHGANYGYTF
J gene: TRBJ1-1; V gene: TRBV4-1; clone size: .; D gene: .; CDR3 DNA: TGCGCCAGCAGCCACCGGGGTTTTGAAGCTTTCTTT; CDR3 protein: CASSHRGFEAFF
J gene: TRBJ2-3; V gene: TRBV5-1; clone size: .; D gene: .; CDR3 DNA: TGCGCCAGCAGCTTGACAGGGATTGATACGCAGTATTTT; CDR3 protein: CASSLTGIDTQYF
J gene: TRBJ2-1; V gene: TRBV10-2; clone size: .; D gene: .; CDR3 DNA: TGCGCCAGCAGTGAGGGCCCGGCCAGGTTCAATGAGCAGTTCTTC; CDR3 protein: CASSEGPARFNEQFF
J gene: TRBJ2-7; V gene: TRBV29-1; clone size: .; D gene: .; CDR3 DNA: TGCAGCGTGGGAACAGGGTGGGAGCAGTACTTC; CDR3 protein: CSVGTGWEQYF
J gene: TRBJ1-3; V gene: TRBV5-1; clone size: .; D gene: .; CDR3 DNA: TGCGCCAGCAGCTTGGAAAGCGACCGCTCTGGAAACACCATATATTTT; CDR3 protein: CASSLESDRSGNTIYF
J gene: TRBJ2-5; V gene: TRBV27; clone size: .; D gene: .; CDR3 DNA: TGTGCCAGCAGTCCCGCCATGGCAGAGACCCAGTACTTC; CDR3 protein: CASSPAMAETQYF
J gene: TRBJ2-3; V gene: TRBV30; clone size: .; D gene: .; CDR3 DNA: TGTGCCTGGAGTTCGGTATTGGGCACAGATACGCAGTATTTT; CDR3 protein: CAWSSVLGTDTQYF
J gene: TRBJ2-1; V gene: TRBV19; clone size: .; D gene: TRBD2; CDR3 DNA: TGTGCCAGTAGTCGCATAGCGGGAGAGATCTACAATGAGCAGTTCTTC; CDR3 protein: CASSRIAGEIYNEQFF
J gene: TRBJ2-7; V gene: TRBV4-1; clone size: .; D gene: .; CDR3 DNA: TGCGCCAGCAGCCCCTTGGACAACCGGGACGAGCAGTACTTC; CDR3 protein: CASSPLDNRDEQYF
J gene: TRBJ2-1; V gene: TRBV7-7; clone size: .; D gene: TRBD1; CDR3 DNA: TGTGCCAGCAGCGTGGGGCAGGGGGCAAATGAGCAGTTCTTC; CDR3 protein: CASSVGQGANEQFF
J gene: TRBJ2-2; V gene: TRBV5-1; clone size: .; D gene: TRBD2; CDR3 DNA: TGCGCCAGCAGCGCGGTGGGACTAGCGGTAGGCGGGGAGCTGTTTTTT; CDR3 protein: CASSAVGLAVGGELFF
J gene: TRBJ2-1; V gene: TRBV27; clone size: .; D gene: TRBD2; CDR3 DNA: TGTGCCAGCAGTTTAAAGGGAGATCTAGCGGGAGGGGCCTACAATGAGCAGTTCTTC; CDR3 protein: CASSLKGDLAGGAYNEQFF
J gene: TRBJ2-4; V gene: TRBV27; clone size: .; D gene: TRBD2; CDR3 DNA: TGTGCCAGGCTCGGAAATAGCGGGAGGAAAGGAGATCTAGCCAAAAACATTCAGTACTTC; CDR3 protein: CARLGNSGRKGDLAKNIQYF
J gene: TRBJ2-5; V gene: TRBV27; clone size: .; D gene: TRBD2; CDR3 DNA: TGTGCCAGCAGTCCCAGACTAGCGGGAGGCCAAGAGACCCAGTACTTC; CDR3 protein: CASSPRLAGGQETQYF
J gene: TRBJ2-1; V gene: TRBV10-3; clone size: .; D gene: TRBD2; CDR3 DNA: TGTGCCATCAGTGAGTCTTCTAGCGGGACCTACAATGAGCAGTTCTTC; CDR3 protein: CAISESSSGTYNEQFF
J gene: TRBJ2-2; V gene: TRBV5-4; clone size: .; D gene: TRBD2; CDR3 DNA: TGTGCCAGCAGCCCGGGACTAGCGGGAGAGTACACCGGGGAGCTGTTTTTT; CDR3 protein: CASSPGLAGEYTGELFF
J gene: TRBJ2-2; V gene: TRBV6-4; clone size: once; D gene: TRBD2; CDR3 DNA: TGTGCCAGCAGTCGACTAGCGGAGCGGGGCACCGGGGAGCTGTTTTTT; CDR3 protein: CASSRLAERGTGELFF
J gene: TRBJ2-7; V gene: TRBV30; clone size: .; D gene: .; CDR3 DNA: TGTGCCTGGAGTGTAGACAGGTCATACGAGCAGTACTTC; CDR3 protein: CAWSVDRSYEQYF